This TCR beta chain was captured by sequencing in a study of blood T cell repertoires in COVID-19. Overall study context: Sample material is recorded as cDNA or gDNA derived from T cells, B-cell-depleted T cells, or PBMCs.

Germline V gene lookup returns CDR1 SGHTA and CDR2 FQGTGA. V dropped 5 bases and J dropped 5 bases, with 7 bases sitting between them. There are 12 residues in the CDR3. Per the authors' pipeline: Counts of nucleated cells, estimated from reference gene primer amplification, were obtained. Assay used: immunoSEQ multiplex PCR; TCRdb lists only in-frame clones, some missing. The V and J calls and the clone size are those of that table, but D and trimming were determined from the DNA. The sample gives some 260,000 clones, 75% to 90% of which show up once; roughly 10% is in the top ten. The sequenced sample was peripheral blood. The rearrangement joins TRBV7-3 to TRBJ2-1; D remains ambiguous. The sequence was collected from a woman in her 70s with COVID-19, enrolled during active disease. The CDR3 DNA is TGTGCCAGCAGCGCACAGAACAATGAGCAGTTCTTC. It is translated as CASSAQNNEQFF. The complete variable domain, with remaining parts taken from reference TRBV7-3 and TRBJ2-1, reads GAGVSQTPSNKVTEKGKYVELRCDPISGHTALYWYRQSLGQGPEFLIYFQGTGAADDSGLPNDRFFAVRPEGSVSTLKIQRTERGDSAVYLCASSAQNNEQFFGPGTRLTVL.